The entry below gives a single T cell receptor (beta chain) sequence along with its context. TCR beta VDJ and CDR3 were profiled, and genomic DNA was the template. TCRdb reanalysed the reads using MiXCR and keeps one entry per CDR3 protein. The sample lists a few hundred thousand distinct CDR3 sequences, roughly 53% occurring once. This entry comes from a study of CD8+CD57+ T cells in acquired aplastic anemia. Those patients picked for sequencing had displayed CD8+CD57+ cell expansion on flow cytometry. This receptor was obtained from a human donor with aplastic anemia. The sample taken for sequencing was sorted CD4+, CD8+, or CD8+CD57+ T cells (not recorded which) from PBMCs.

The CDR3 DNA is TGTGCCAGCAGCCTAATGGCGGGGGGGCGGACAGATACGCAGTATTTT. This translates into CASSLMAGGRTDTQYF. The rearrangement links TRBV7-3 to TRBJ2-3, with TRBD2 matching 9 bases. Germline V gene lookup returns CDR1 SGHTA and CDR2 FQGTGA. The length of the CDR3 is 16 residues. V shed 5 bases and J 3 bases; nucleotides not matched to a gene: 9.